The 29 T cell receptor beta chains presented below share a single source sample, sequenced in a study of blood T cells in healthy people across ages. PCR was performed a second time for about 7 to 12 cycles using a sample-barcoded 5' primer and a J-beta primer mix. TCRdb itself ran the 5' RACE reads through MiXCR, one entry per CDR3 protein. The sample has some 1.5 million distinct CDR3 sequences, approximately 30% seen once; the top ten hold over 7%. Sequenced input: blood. These receptor sequences come from a woman in her 30s in good health.

This clonotype showed up just a few times. V gene TRBV20-1 combines with J gene TRBJ2-7, with D unresolved. Looked up from germline, CDR1 is DFQATT and CDR2 is SNEGSKA (reference sequence). The CDR3 sequence is 13 residues long. Between the trimmed V and J ends, which lost 0 bases and 6 bases, there was a span of 12 bases. The CDR3 DNA follows: TGCAGTGCTAGAGATCTTAGGATCGGCGAGCAGTACTTC. Its protein product is CSARDLRIGEQYF.

DNA of the CDR3: TGCGCCAGCAGCTTAGACGGGAGGGCCCCAGATACGCAGTATTTT. Its protein product is CASSLDGRAPDTQYF. The J gene is TRBJ2-3, the V gene TRBV5-1; TRBD2 aligns across 8 bases. Germline lookup yields CDR1 SGHRS and CDR2 YFSETQ. The V segment lost 2 bases and the J segment 4 bases; nucleotides outside the gene matches: 6. This CDR3 region has 15 residues. The variable domain in full, with the rest retrieved from reference TRBV5-1 and TRBJ2-3, is KAGVTQTPRYLIKTRGQQVTLSCSPISGHRSVSWYQQTPGQGLQFLFEYFSETQRNKGNFPGRFSGRQFSNSRSEMNVSTLELGDSALYLCASSLDGRAPDTQYFGPGTRLTVL.

This clonotype was counted between two and nine times. The V and J genes are TRBV27 and TRBJ2-1; no firm D call. Germline V lookup: CDR1 MNHEY, CDR2 SMNVEV (reference sequence). V lost 4 bases to trimming and J lost 4 bases, with 14 bases between them. The CDR3 is 15 residues long. CDR3 coding DNA: TGTGCCAGCAGTTGGGGTTTGGGCTTATACAATGAGCAGTTCTTC. It yields the protein CASSWGLGLYNEQFF.

The table lists this clonotype with a few counts. CDR3: CASSPSQGKDTQYF. The CDR3 DNA reads as TGTGCCAGCTCACCGTCACAGGGTAAAGATACGCAGTATTTT. The gene calls are TRBV18 and TRBJ2-3, with a weak D call TRBD1 (6 bases). With 3 bases removed from V and 5 bases from J, the gap between germline ends came to 12 bases. The CDR3 contains 14 residues. Germline CDR1 and CDR2: KGHSH and LQKENI. The complete variable domain, with remaining parts taken from reference TRBV18 and TRBJ2-3, reads NAGVMQNPRHLVRRRGQEARLRCSPMKGHSHVYWYRQLPEEGLKFMVYLQKENIIDESGMPKERFSAEFPKEGPSILRIQQVVRGDSAAYFCASSPSQGKDTQYFGPGTRLTVL.

This clonotype was found many times. V is TRBV12-3 or TRBV12-4 and J is TRBJ2-7; D not certain. The CDR3 loop spans 9 amino acids. V was clipped by 7 bases and J by 5 bases, with 3 bases between them. The CDR3 nucleotides are TGTGCCAGCATCCACGAGCAGTACTTC. Its translation: CASIHEQYF.

This chain joins TRBV20-1 and TRBJ2-5; D remains unclear. This CDR3 region has 13 residues. V was shortened by 2 bases and J by 2 bases, with 9 bases between the two germline ends. Germline assignment: CDR1 DFQATT and CDR2 SNEGSKA (reference sequence). CDR3 sequence reads: CSARLVGQETQYF. Here the CDR3 DNA reads TGCAGTGCTAGATTGGTGGGGCAAGAGACCCAGTACTTC.

The chain joins TRBV2 to TRBJ2-7; weak D call: TRBD2 (5 bases). The CDR3 loop spans 16 amino acids. Between the trimmed V and J ends, which lost 0 bases and 1 base, there was a span of 13 bases. Germline CDR1 is SNHLY and CDR2 is FYNNEI. The chain's CDR3 is CASSEAGSRRSYEQYF. The CDR3 coding sequence is TGTGCCAGCAGTGAAGCTGGGTCAAGGAGGTCCTACGAGCAGTACTTC.

The genes are TRBV4-1 and TRBJ1-1; D not resolved. Trimming shortened V by 3 bases and J by 4 bases, and 6 bases separated the two germline ends. The CDR3 loop spans 12 amino acids. CDR1 MGHRA and CDR2 YSYEKL come from the germline V gene. For the CDR3, the DNA is TGCGCCAGCAGCCACTTCGGCACTGAAGCTTTCTTT. It specifies CASSHFGTEAFF.

This chain links TRBV7-9 with TRBJ2-2; 11 bases align to TRBD2. The CDR3 spans 15 residues. The germline gives CDR1 SEHNR, CDR2 FQNEAQ (reference sequence). The junction had 5 bases not matched to a gene; V was cut back by 6 bases and J by 5 bases. This CDR3 is CASRLTSGITGELFF. In DNA form, the CDR3 reads TGTGCCAGCAGATTGACTAGCGGGATAACCGGGGAGCTGTTTTTT.

The chain couples TRBV20-1 to TRBJ1-5, with a possible D match to TRBD1 (6 bases). This CDR3 is built from 12 residues. V was cut by 0 bases and J by 6 bases, with 6 bases left in between. CDR1 and CDR2 from the germline V gene are DFQATT and SNEGSKA (reference sequence). CDR3 DNA: TGCAGTGCTAGAGAGGACAGTCAGCCCCAGCATTTT. It is translated as CSAREDSQPQHF.

A word on this clonotype: The CDR3 carries no conserved terminal phenylalanine or tryptophan, so it likely arises from a read error. The chain couples TRBV6-2 or TRBV6-3 to TRBJ2-7; 7 nucleotides align to TRBD2. The CDR3 is 13 residues long. Trimming at V came to 5 bases and at J to 6 bases, leaving 7 bases not matched to a gene. CDR1 is MNHEY, CDR2 SVGEGT, per germline. CDR3 amino acids: CASSLSRGIEQYC. The CDR3 DNA is TGTGCCAGCAGTCTTTCGCGGGGGATCGAGCAGTACTGC.

V is TRBV24-1 and J is TRBJ1-1; TRBD1 might be the D (5 bases). Germline V gene data show CDR1 as KGHDR and CDR2 as SFDVKD. V was shortened by 0 bases and J by 10 bases, with 11 bases between the two germline ends. The CDR3 extends over 13 amino acids. CDR3 bases: TGTGCCACCAGTGATTTGCCGGGGGGTCGAGCTTTCTTT. It translates to CATSDLPGGRAFF.

The V and J genes are TRBV20-1 and TRBJ2-3; 7 positions agree with TRBD1. Trimming cost V 3 bases and J 4 bases; bases outside gene matches: 10. The CDR3 spans 15 residues. Germline CDR1 and CDR2: DFQATT and SNEGSKA (reference sequence). The CDR3 DNA is TGCAGTGCTAGGGGAACAGGGGCTGTCGCAGATACGCAGTATTTT. It is translated as CSARGTGAVADTQYF.

The chain combines TRBV6-5 with TRBJ1-5, with TRBD1 identical over 7 bases. The CDR3 consists of 15 residues. The V gene's germline CDR1 is MNHEY and CDR2 SVGAGI. V lost 0 bases, J lost 1 base, and 0 bases stayed unmatched. In nucleotides, the CDR3 is TGTGCCAGCAGTTACTCGGACAGGAGCAATCAGCCCCAGCATTTT. Its protein product is CASSYSDRSNQPQHF.

The chain joins TRBV12-3 or TRBV12-4 to TRBJ1-5; TRBD1 matches at 10 bases. CDR3 length equals 16 residues. Trimming removed 6 bases from V and 7 bases from J; junction bases left unmatched: 12. The CDR3 region is CASSPVDRGLGQPQHF. Here the CDR3 DNA reads TGTGCCAGCAGCCCTGTGGACAGGGGGTTAGGACAGCCCCAGCATTTT.

This clonotype was counted at least ten times. The genes are TRBV7-2 and TRBJ2-7, with a weak D call TRBD1 (6 bases). V was pared by 5 bases and J by 2 bases, with 13 bases between. Germline-derived CDR1 and CDR2 are SGHTA and FQGNSA. CDR3 length: 14 amino acids. The CDR3 DNA follows: TGTGCCAGCAGCGACCAACAGGGCCCCTACGAGCAGTACTTC. This encodes CASSDQQGPYEQYF.

The sample holds many counts of this clonotype. The V gene is TRBV5-6, the J gene TRBJ2-5, with D hard to call. Trimming cost V 5 bases and J 2 bases, with 16 bases left between them. This CDR3 has 15 residues. The germline gives CDR1 SGHDT, CDR2 YYEEEE. CDR3 nucleotides: TGTGCCAGCAGACCCGGGCTCCACCGACAAGAGACCCAGTACTTC. As protein: CASRPGLHRQETQYF.

V and J are TRBV5-6 and TRBJ2-4; D perhaps matches TRBD1 (6 bases). Germline V gene lookup returns CDR1 SGHDT and CDR2 YYEEEE. Trimming removed 7 bases at V and 7 bases at J, with 24 bases between. The CDR3 totals 16 residues. The CDR3 loop is CASSLGGGGLYNIQYF. CDR3 in DNA: TGTGCCAGCTCACTTGGGGGTGGGGGCCTTTATAACATTCAGTACTTC.

The V call is TRBV6-6, the J call TRBJ2-5, with TRBD1 matching over 7 bases. The CDR3 spans 16 residues. V lost 5 bases to trimming and J lost 0 bases; unmatched junction nucleotides: 9. The germline V gene encodes CDR1 MNHNY and CDR2 SVGAGI (reference sequence). CDR3 coding DNA: TGTGCCAGCAGTCCCGGACAGGCGGAGCACCAAGAGACCCAGTACTTC. Its translation: CASSPGQAEHQETQYF.

This clonotype was seen only a few times. V and J are TRBV5-1 and TRBJ1-1, with 8 nucleotides matching TRBD1. After removal of 3 bases from V and 4 bases from J, the junction contained 5 bases not matched to a gene. CDR1 is SGHRS and CDR2 is YFSETQ in the germline V gene. The CDR3 spans 14 residues. CDR3 residues: CASSSRTGITEAFF. CDR3 DNA: TGCGCCAGCAGCTCGAGGACAGGGATCACTGAAGCTTTCTTT.

This clonotype came up a few times. V is TRBV24-1 and J is TRBJ2-5; no clear D. This CDR3 is 13 amino acids long. The germline gives CDR1 KGHDR, CDR2 SFDVKD. The ends were cut back, 4 bases at V and 1 base at J, with 6 bases in the middle. In DNA, the CDR3 is TGTGCCACCAGTGACGGGTCCCAAGAGACCCAGTACTTC. Translation gives CATSDGSQETQYF.

This clonotype was seen a few times. This chain connects TRBV11-2 to TRBJ2-7; maybe TRBD2 (5 bases). This CDR3 region has 16 residues. The V gene lost 8 bases and the J gene lost 6 bases, with 26 bases spanning the gap. The germline gives CDR1 SGHAT, CDR2 FQNNGV. The CDR3 DNA reads as TGTGCCAGCCGCTCGCAGCCGACAACCATAGGAGGCGAGCAGTACTTC. It specifies CASRSQPTTIGGEQYF.

The chain has TRBV6-6 and TRBJ1-1, with D hard to call. The CDR3 sequence is 14 residues long. The V gene's germline CDR1 is MNHNY and CDR2 SVGAGI (reference sequence). V was shortened by 0 bases and J by 11 bases, with 16 bases between the two germline ends. The CDR3 loop is CASSYSIGFSNAFF. The CDR3 coding sequence is TGTGCCAGCAGTTACTCGATAGGGTTTTCGAATGCTTTCTTT.

The chain carries TRBV12-5 and TRBJ2-1; 10 bases match TRBD1. This CDR3 is 14 amino acids long. V shed 6 bases, J shed 8 bases, and the junction held 7 bases outside the gene matches. Germline-derived CDR1 and CDR2 are LGHNT and FRNRAP. The DNA for the CDR3 is TGTGCTAGTGGCTACGGACAGGGGGTGGATGAGCAGTTCTTC. Its translation is CASGYGQGVDEQFF.

This clonotype was found a few times. The V gene is TRBV7-9, the J gene TRBJ2-1, with 11 bases identical to TRBD2. CDR1 is SEHNR and CDR2 is FQNEAQ in the germline V gene (reference sequence). J was trimmed by 7 bases and V by 1 base; bases with no gene match: 9. This CDR3 region has 17 residues. The CDR3 DNA follows: TGTGCCAGCAGCTTAGGGGACTTTAGCGGGAGGGCTAATGAGCAGTTCTTC. It yields the protein CASSLGDFSGRANEQFF.

This clonotype came up many times. The genes are TRBV7-8 and TRBJ2-7, with TRBD2 identical over 8 bases. Germline V gene sequence: CDR1 SGHVS, CDR2 FQNEAQ. This CDR3 is built from 14 residues. V shed 3 bases and J 2 bases; nucleotides not matched to a gene: 3. For the CDR3, the DNA is TGTGCCAGCAGCTTCGGGAGGGCCCCCTACGAGCAGTACTTC. It is translated as CASSFGRAPYEQYF.

V and J are TRBV27 and TRBJ1-6, with D maybe TRBD1 (5 bases). The CDR3 totals 14 residues. Per germline, CDR1 MNHEY and CDR2 SMNVEV (reference sequence). The V end was cut by 8 bases, the J end by 1 base, with 9 bases between. CDR3 sequence reads: CASSGQSYNSPLHF. The CDR3 DNA sequence: TGTGCCAGCTCGGGGCAGTCCTATAATTCACCCCTCCACTTT.

This chain uses TRBV20-1 with TRBJ2-5, with 10 nucleotides matching TRBD2. This CDR3 comprises 14 residues. V lost 8 bases and J lost 2; bases outside the gene matches: 8. The germline V gene has CDR1 DFQATT and CDR2 SNEGSKA (reference sequence). This chain's CDR3 is CSISATSGQETQYF. DNA of the CDR3: TGCAGTATCTCAGCGACTAGCGGGCAAGAGACCCAGTACTTC.

Points on this clonotype: At one end the junction does not follow the germline gene, possibly because of a read error. The CDR3 region is CASSKGTVLNYGYTF. CDR3 coding DNA: TGTGCCAGCAGCAAAGGGACAGTTCTTAACTATGGCTACACTTTC. This chain joins TRBV3-1 and TRBJ1-2; TRBD1 matches at 7 bases. CDR1 LGHDT and CDR2 YNNKEL come from the germline V gene (reference sequence). The CDR3 runs 15 residues.